The 15 T cell receptor beta chains reported below all come from one sample, sequenced in a study of somatic mutations in cytotoxic T cells in rheumatoid arthritis. The repertoire was sequenced with immunoSEQ multiplex PCR; TCRdb's copy has only in-frame clones and lacks some. This table holds some 40,000 clones, less than 85% found once. The specimen was CD8+ T cells sorted from blood. The source of these receptors is a man aged 35-49 years in good health.

The J gene is TRBJ2-2, the V gene TRBV11-3; no reliable D call. Trimming shortened V by 2 bases and J by 4 bases, and 5 bases separated the two germline ends. CDR1 and CDR2 from the germline V gene are SGHNT and YENEEA. The CDR3 sequence is 13 residues long. CDR3 residues: CASSLSLTGELFF. CDR3 bases: TGTGCCAGCAGCTTATCGCTCACCGGGGAGCTGTTTTTT.

This chain joins TRBV6-1 and TRBJ2-7, with a tentative D call TRBD2 (7 bases). CDR1 is MNHNS and CDR2 is SASEGT in the germline V gene. V was shortened by 5 bases and J by 2 bases, with 13 bases between the two germline ends. The CDR3 contains 14 residues. Here the CDR3 DNA reads TGTGCCAGCAGTACGATAGGGGGGGCCTACGAGCAGTACTTC. This gives the protein CASSTIGGAYEQYF.

V usage is TRBV28 and J usage is TRBJ2-7; D gene unclear. V gave up 3 bases and J gave up 2 bases, with 5 bases separating them. The germline CDR1 and CDR2 sequences are MDHEN and SYDVKM. This CDR3 has 12 amino acids. CDR3 in DNA: TGTGCCAGCAGTTTTCAGGCCTACGAGCAGTACTTC. Translated: CASSFQAYEQYF.

The V gene is TRBV6-1, the J gene TRBJ2-1; 9 nucleotides agree with TRBD1. The CDR3 is 13 residues long. CDR1 and CDR2 from the germline V gene are MNHNS and SASEGT. V gave up 10 bases and J gave up 7 bases; unmatched junction bases: 8. The CDR3 here is CAIQDRGGNEQFF. Here the CDR3 DNA reads TGTGCCATCCAGGACAGGGGAGGGAATGAGCAGTTCTTC.

V and J are TRBV27 and TRBJ2-2; 10 nucleotides agree with TRBD2. Looked up from germline, CDR1 is MNHEY and CDR2 is SMNVEV (reference sequence). The J segment lost 2 bases and the V segment lost 7 bases, leaving 4 bases of the junction unmatched. The CDR3 length is 15 residues. The CDR3: CASKLAGANTGELFF. In nucleotides, the CDR3 is TGTGCCAGCAAGCTAGCGGGAGCTAACACCGGGGAGCTGTTTTTT.

The V gene is TRBV7-8, the J gene TRBJ2-3, with 11 bases lining up with TRBD2. This CDR3 region has 18 residues. V was pared by 5 bases and J by 0 bases, with 10 bases of the junction left unmatched. The germline gives CDR1 SGHVS, CDR2 FQNEAQ. In DNA, the CDR3 is TGTGCCAGCAGCAAACTAGCGGGAGTTTATCGTAGCACAGATACGCAGTATTTT. Protein sequence: CASSKLAGVYRSTDTQYF.

The chain employs TRBV27 and TRBJ2-2; weak D call: TRBD1 (6 bases). The germline gives CDR1 MNHEY, CDR2 SMNVEV (reference sequence). V was clipped by 7 bases and J by 7 bases, with 13 bases between them. The CDR3 has 13 amino acids. The CDR3 reads CASTVGASGELFF. Written as DNA, the CDR3 is TGTGCCAGCACCGTGGGGGCCAGCGGGGAGCTGTTTTTT.

The sample holds one count of this clone. The genes are TRBV5-1 and TRBJ1-2; possible D gene TRBD1, 6 bases. The CDR3 length is 13 residues. The V end lost 5 bases, the J end lost 4 bases, and 12 bases lay between the germline ends. CDR1 SGHRS and CDR2 YFSETQ come from the germline V gene. CDR3 loop: CASRQGQAYGYTF. CDR3 coding DNA: TGCGCCAGCAGGCAGGGGCAGGCCTATGGCTACACCTTC. The full variable domain, its missing parts supplied by reference TRBV5-1 and TRBJ1-2, is KAGVTQTPRYLIKTRGQQVTLSCSPISGHRSVSWYQQTPGQGLQFLFEYFSETQRNKGNFPGRFSGRQFSNSRSEMNVSTLELGDSALYLCASRQGQAYGYTFGSGTRLTVV.

The chain couples TRBV9 to TRBJ2-7; D unclear. Germline V gives CDR1 SGDLS, CDR2 YYNGEE. V was clipped by 0 bases and J by 0 bases, with 7 bases between them. The CDR3 has 14 amino acids. This CDR3 reads CASSVDRSSYEQYF. As DNA, the CDR3 is TGTGCCAGCAGCGTAGATCGCAGCTCCTACGAGCAGTACTTC.

This clone was detected a few times. This chain connects TRBV27 to TRBJ2-7; D remains unclear. Between the trimmed V and J ends, which lost 3 bases and 0 bases, there was a span of 9 bases. The CDR3 extends over 14 amino acids. The germline CDR1 and CDR2 sequences are MNHEY and SMNVEV (reference sequence). The CDR3 sequence: CASSFHGDSYEQYF. As DNA, the CDR3 is TGTGCCAGCAGTTTCCACGGAGACTCCTACGAGCAGTACTTC.

The chain joins TRBV9 to TRBJ1-6, with TRBD1 as a possible D gene (6 bases). CDR1 and CDR2 (germline): SGDLS, YYNGEE. V was pared by 0 bases and J by 5 bases, with 12 bases between. The CDR3 extends over 16 amino acids. CDR3 DNA sequence: TGTGCCAGCAGCGTAGAACAGGGAGGAAATAATTCACCCCTCCACTTT. Its translation: CASSVEQGGNNSPLHF.

The chain combines TRBV15 with TRBJ2-1; D is possibly TRBD1 (6 bases). The germline gives CDR1 LNHNV, CDR2 YYDKDF (reference sequence). The CDR3 has 14 residues. V was shortened by 1 base and J by 4 bases, with 8 bases between the two germline ends. In DNA form, the CDR3 reads TGTGCCACCAGCAGAGGGACAGAGTACAATGAGCAGTTCTTC. Protein sequence: CATSRGTEYNEQFF.

The chain links TRBV27 to TRBJ2-3; 10 bases map to TRBD2. The CDR3 consists of 18 residues. Germline CDR1 and CDR2: MNHEY and SMNVEV (reference sequence). V shed 5 bases, J shed 0 bases, and the junction held 11 bases outside the gene matches. The CDR3 coding sequence is TGTGCCAGCAGTCCCACTAGCGGGATACCCTCTAGCACAGATACGCAGTATTTT. Protein: CASSPTSGIPSSTDTQYF.

The chain is built from TRBV9 and TRBJ2-2, with 7 bases matching TRBD1. V gave up 7 bases and J gave up 2 bases; unmatched junction bases: 2. This CDR3 is built from 13 residues. Germline V gene lookup returns CDR1 SGDLS and CDR2 YYNGEE. CDR3 region: CASRDRNTGELFF. As DNA, the CDR3 is TGTGCCAGCCGGGACAGAAACACCGGGGAGCTGTTTTTT.

This chain links TRBV7-9 with TRBJ2-5; 7 bases are shared with TRBD1. The J segment lost 3 bases and the V segment lost 6 bases, leaving 4 bases of the junction unmatched. Germline values: CDR1 SEHNR, CDR2 FQNEAQ (reference sequence). The CDR3 consists of 13 residues. CDR3 DNA sequence: TGTGCCAGCAGTTTTGGACAGGAAGAGACCCAGTACTTC. Its translation: CASSFGQEETQYF.